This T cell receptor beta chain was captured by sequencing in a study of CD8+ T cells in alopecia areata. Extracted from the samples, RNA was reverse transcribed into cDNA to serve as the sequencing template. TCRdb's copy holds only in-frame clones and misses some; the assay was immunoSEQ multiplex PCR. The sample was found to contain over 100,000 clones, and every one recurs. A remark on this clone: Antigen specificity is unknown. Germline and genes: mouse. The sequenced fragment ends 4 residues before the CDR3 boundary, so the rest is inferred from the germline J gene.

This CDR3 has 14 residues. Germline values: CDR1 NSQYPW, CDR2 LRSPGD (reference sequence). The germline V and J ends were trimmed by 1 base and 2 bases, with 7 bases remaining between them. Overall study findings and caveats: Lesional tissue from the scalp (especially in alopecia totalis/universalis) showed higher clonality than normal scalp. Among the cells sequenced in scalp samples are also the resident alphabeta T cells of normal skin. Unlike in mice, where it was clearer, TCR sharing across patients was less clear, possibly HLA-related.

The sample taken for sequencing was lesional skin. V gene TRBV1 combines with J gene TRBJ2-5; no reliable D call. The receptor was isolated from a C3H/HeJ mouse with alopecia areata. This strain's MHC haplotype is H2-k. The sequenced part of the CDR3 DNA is TGCACCTGCAGTGCAGTAGGGTTCCAAGAC. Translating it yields CTCSAVGFQD. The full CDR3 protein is CTCSAVGFQDTQYF.